This is a list of T cell receptor beta chains from one sample in a study of T cells in Graves' hyperthyroidism and ophthalmopathy. One entry per CDR3 protein, called by TCRdb with MiXCR from the multiplex PCR reads. The repertoire holds under 350,000 distinct CDR3 sequences, with roughly 13% as singletons. Source material: blood. The receptors shown here come from a middle-aged woman with Graves' hyperthyroidism. CDR3s include the opening cysteine and the closing phenylalanine or tryptophan. A D gene is named only where the DNA matches it firmly. Some rows have no size entry. The others give once, few or many, or a class for an expanded clone.

d_gene,v_gene,j_gene,abundance,CDR3nt,CDR3aa
.,TRBV12-3/TRBV12-4,TRBJ2-7,many,TGTGCCAGCAGTCACGGATCCTACGAGCAGTACTTC,CASSHGSYEQYF
.,TRBV10-3,TRBJ1-1,many,TGTGCCATCAGTAACCGGGCCCTAAGCGCTGAAGCTTTCTTT,CAISNRALSAEAFF
.,TRBV7-9,TRBJ2-1,many,TGTGCTATAGGGAATGAGCAGTTCTTC,CAIGNEQFF
TRBD1,TRBV10-3,TRBJ1-2,many,TGTGCCATCAGATCGGGACAGACGGAGGAGGGCTACACCTTC,CAIRSGQTEEGYTF
.,TRBV18,TRBJ1-3,few,TGTGCCAGCTCAGGGGGAGACGGAAACACCATATATTTT,CASSGGDGNTIYF
.,TRBV20-1,TRBJ2-7,few,TGCAGTGCTAGAGATCTTAGTGTTAGTAGGGCAGGGAAGGTTGGTAACGAGCAGTACTTC,CSARDLSVSRAGKVGNEQYF
.,TRBV25-1,TRBJ2-7,many,TGTGCCAGCAGTGAACACCAATCCGAGCAGTACTTC,CASSEHQSEQYF
TRBD1,TRBV6-1,TRBJ1-2,many,TGTGCCAGCAGTGTCTCGGGACAGGCAATGGGAGGCTACACCTTC,CASSVSGQAMGGYTF
TRBD2,TRBV10-2,TRBJ2-1,.,TGCGCCAGCAACAATCCTAGCGGATCCTACAATGAGCAGTTCTTC,CASNNPSGSYNEQFF
.,TRBV4-1,TRBJ1-3,.,TGCGCCAGCAGCCTCCGCGGGGGGGGGTTTGGAAACACCATATATTTT,CASSLRGGGFGNTIYF
.,TRBV10-3,TRBJ1-6,.,TGTGCCATCAGTGGTTCCAATAATTCACCCCTCCACTTT,CAISGSNNSPLHF
TRBD1,TRBV28,TRBJ2-3,many,TGTGCCAGCTCCCCGACAGGGAACACAGATACGCAGTATTTT,CASSPTGNTDTQYF
.,TRBV12-3/TRBV12-4,TRBJ1-2,many,TGTGCCAGCAGACCTACAGGGTCAAATAACTATGGCTACACCTTC,CASRPTGSNNYGYTF
TRBD2,TRBV5-1,TRBJ2-1,many,TGCGCCAGCAGCCCAGGTAGCGGGAGGGCCACTGAGCAGTTCTTC,CASSPGSGRATEQFF
TRBD2,TRBV5-1,TRBJ2-4,few,TGCGCCAGCAGCTCTAGCGGGTCTTTAGCCAAAAACATTCAGTACTTC,CASSSSGSLAKNIQYF